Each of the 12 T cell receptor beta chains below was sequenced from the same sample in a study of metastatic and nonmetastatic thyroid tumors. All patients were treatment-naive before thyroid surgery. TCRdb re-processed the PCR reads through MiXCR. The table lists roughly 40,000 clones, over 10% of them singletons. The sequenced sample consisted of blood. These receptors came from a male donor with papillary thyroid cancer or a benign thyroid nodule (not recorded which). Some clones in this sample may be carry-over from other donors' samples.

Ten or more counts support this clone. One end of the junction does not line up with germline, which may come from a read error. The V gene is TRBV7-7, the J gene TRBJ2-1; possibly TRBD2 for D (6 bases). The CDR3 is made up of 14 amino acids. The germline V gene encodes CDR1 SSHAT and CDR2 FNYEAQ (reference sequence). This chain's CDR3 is CASSFLWRDNEQFF. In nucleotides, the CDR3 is TGTGCTAGCAGCTTCCTCTGGAGGGACAATGAGCAGTTCTTC.

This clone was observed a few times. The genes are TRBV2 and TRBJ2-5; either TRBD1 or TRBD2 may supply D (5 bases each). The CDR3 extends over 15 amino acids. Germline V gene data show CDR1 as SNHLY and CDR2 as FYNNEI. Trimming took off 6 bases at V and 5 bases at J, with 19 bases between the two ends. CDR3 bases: TGTGCCAGCAGGGGGGTGAGGGCGGTTAGGGAGACCCAGTACTTC. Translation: CASRGVRAVRETQYF.

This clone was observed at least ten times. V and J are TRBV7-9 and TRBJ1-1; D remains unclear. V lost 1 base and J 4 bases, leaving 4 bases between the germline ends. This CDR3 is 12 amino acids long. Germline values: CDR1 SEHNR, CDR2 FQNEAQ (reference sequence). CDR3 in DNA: TGTGCCAGCAGCTTAGGCAGCACTGAAGCTTTCTTT. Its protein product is CASSLGSTEAFF.

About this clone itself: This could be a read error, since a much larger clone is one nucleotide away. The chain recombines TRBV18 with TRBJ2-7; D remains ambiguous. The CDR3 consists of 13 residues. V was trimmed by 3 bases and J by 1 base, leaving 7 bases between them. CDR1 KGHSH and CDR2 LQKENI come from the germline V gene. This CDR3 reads CASSPSVSYEQYF. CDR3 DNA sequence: TGTGCCAGCTCACCGTCGGTATCCTACGAGCAGTACTTC.

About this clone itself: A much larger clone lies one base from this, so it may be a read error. The CDR3 DNA is TGCAGCGTTCATGACAGCGTTAGGAACAATGAGCGGTTCTTC. Its protein product is CSVHDSVRNNERFF. V gene TRBV29-1 combines with J gene TRBJ2-1, with TRBD1 as a possible D gene (5 bases). The V gene's germline CDR1 is SQVTM and CDR2 ANQGSEA. CDR3 size: 14 residues.

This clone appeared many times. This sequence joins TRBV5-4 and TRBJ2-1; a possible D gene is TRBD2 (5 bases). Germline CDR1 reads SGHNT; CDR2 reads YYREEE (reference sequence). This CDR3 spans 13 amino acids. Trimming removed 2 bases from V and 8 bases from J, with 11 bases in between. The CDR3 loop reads CASSFILRDEQFF. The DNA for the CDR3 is TGTGCCAGCAGCTTCATACTGCGGGATGAGCAGTTCTTC.

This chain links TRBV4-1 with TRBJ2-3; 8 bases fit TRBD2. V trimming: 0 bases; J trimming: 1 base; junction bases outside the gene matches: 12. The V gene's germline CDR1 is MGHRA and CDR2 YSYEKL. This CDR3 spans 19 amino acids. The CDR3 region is CASSQEAAGDLLGTDTQYF. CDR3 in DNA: TGCGCCAGCAGCCAAGAGGCAGCGGGAGATCTATTGGGCACAGATACGCAGTATTTT.

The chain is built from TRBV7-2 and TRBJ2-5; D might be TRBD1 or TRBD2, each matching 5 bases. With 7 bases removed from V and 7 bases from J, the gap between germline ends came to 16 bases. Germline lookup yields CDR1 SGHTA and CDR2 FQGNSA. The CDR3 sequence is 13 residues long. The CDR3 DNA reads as TGTGCCAGCACCACCATAGGGACGGGGACCCAGTACTTC. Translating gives CASTTIGTGTQYF.

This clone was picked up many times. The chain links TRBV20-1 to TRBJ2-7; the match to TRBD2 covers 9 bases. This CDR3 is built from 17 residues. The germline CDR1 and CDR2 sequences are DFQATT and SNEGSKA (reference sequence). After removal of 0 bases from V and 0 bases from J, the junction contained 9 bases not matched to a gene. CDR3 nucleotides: TGCAGTGCTAGAGACCAGCTAGCGGGAATTAGCTCCTACGAGCAGTACTTC. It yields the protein CSARDQLAGISSYEQYF.

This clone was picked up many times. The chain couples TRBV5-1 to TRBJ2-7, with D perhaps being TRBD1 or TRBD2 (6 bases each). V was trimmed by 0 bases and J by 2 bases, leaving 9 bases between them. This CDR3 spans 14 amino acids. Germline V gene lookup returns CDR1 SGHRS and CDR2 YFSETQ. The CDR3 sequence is CASSLGGAPYEQYF. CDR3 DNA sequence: TGCGCCAGCAGCTTGGGGGGGGCCCCCTACGAGCAGTACTTC. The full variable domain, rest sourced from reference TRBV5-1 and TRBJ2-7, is KAGVTQTPRYLIKTRGQQVTLSCSPISGHRSVSWYQQTPGQGLQFLFEYFSETQRNKGNFPGRFSGRQFSNSRSEMNVSTLELGDSALYLCASSLGGAPYEQYFGPGTRLTVT.

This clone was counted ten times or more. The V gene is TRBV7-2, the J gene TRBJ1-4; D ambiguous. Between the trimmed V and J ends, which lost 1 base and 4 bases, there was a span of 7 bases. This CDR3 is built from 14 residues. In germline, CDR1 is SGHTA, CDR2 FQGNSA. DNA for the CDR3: TGTGCCAGCAGCTTAGGAGGGTATAATGAAAAACTGTTTTTT. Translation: CASSLGGYNEKLFF.

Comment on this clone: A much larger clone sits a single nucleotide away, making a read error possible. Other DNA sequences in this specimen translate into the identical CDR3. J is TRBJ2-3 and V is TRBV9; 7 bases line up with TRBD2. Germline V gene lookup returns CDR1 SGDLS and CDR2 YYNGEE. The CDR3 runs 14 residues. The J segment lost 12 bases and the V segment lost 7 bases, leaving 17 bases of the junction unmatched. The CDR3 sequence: CASGGVSPMRTQYF. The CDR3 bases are TGTGCCAGCGGGGGGGTCAGCCCGATGCGCACTCAGTATTTT. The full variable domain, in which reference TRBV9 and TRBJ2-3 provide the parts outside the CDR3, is DSGVTQTPKHLITATGQRVTLRCSPRSGDLSVYWYQQSLDQGLQFLIQYYNGEERAKGNILERFSAQQFPDLHSELNLSSLELGDSALYFCASGGVSPMRTQYFGPGTRLTVL.